This T cell receptor beta chain was identified during a study of shared clonotypes between healthy human individuals. For the study at large: The study used three CD4 naive, three CD4 memory, two CD8 naive and one CD8 memory plate per donor. Study outcomes and limitations: Naive subsets tended to show greater estimated richness than memory subsets.

Of note for this clone: Its antigen is undetermined.

The test was conducted at deep level. Generated by immunoSEQ multiplex PCR, the TCRdb table keeps only in-frame clones and is missing some. The table shows approximately 530,000 clones, with roughly 95% occurring only once. Germline CDR1 is SGHDT and CDR2 is YYEEEE. This CDR3 contains 14 residues. V was shortened by 0 bases and J by 7 bases, with 13 bases between the two germline ends. The source of this sequence is a woman in her twenties or thirties in good health. This chain uses TRBV5-6 with TRBJ1-2, with TRBD1 as a possible D gene (5 bases). The sample comprised naive CD4+ T cells sorted from blood. Subset of the sample: CD45RA+ positively selected. CDR3 nucleotides: TGTGCCAGCAGCTTGGGAGGAGGGGCGGCTGGCTACACCTTC. Translating gives CASSLGGGAAGYTF.